This is a list of T cell receptor beta chains from one sample in a study of T cell responses to AZD1222 COVID-19 vaccine. Here immunoSEQ multiplex PCR was the method, and the copy in TCRdb shows in-frame clones only, minus some. This table holds approximately 110,000 clones, about 90% found once. The sample in question was peripheral blood, obtained on day 0 of AZD1222 vaccination. These receptors were collected from an adult in good health. Both conserved end residues are part of each CDR3. Each record gives: J gene, clone size, D gene, V gene, CDR3 protein, CDR3 DNA. D genes are given only for firm matches. Expanded clones are given a class, and other clones once, few, many or no size at all.

TRBJ2-5 | . | . | TRBV7-2 | CASSLARARETQYF | TGTGCCAGCAGCTTAGCTCGAGCTCGAGAGACCCAGTACTTC
TRBJ2-1 | . | TRBD2 | TRBV3-1/TRBV3-2 | CASSQVLTSGSYEQFF | TGTGCCAGCAGCCAAGTCCTAACTAGCGGGAGTTATGAGCAGTTCTTC
TRBJ2-1 | few | . | TRBV7-6 | CASSPGGIFSYNEQFF | TGTGCCAGCAGCCCAGGCGGGATTTTCTCCTACAATGAGCAGTTCTTC
TRBJ2-7 | . | TRBD2 | TRBV7-2 | CASSLLGSGRAGSYEQYF | TGTGCCAGCAGCTTATTGGGTAGCGGGAGGGCCGGCTCCTACGAGCAGTACTTC
TRBJ2-7 | . | . | TRBV6-5 | CASSYPTVREQYF | TGTGCCAGCAGTTACCCGACAGTGAGAGAGCAGTACTTC
TRBJ2-1 | . | TRBD2 | TRBV9 | CASSVTSGRNEQFF | TGTGCCAGCAGCGTGACTAGCGGGAGAAATGAGCAGTTCTTC
TRBJ1-5 | . | . | TRBV29-1 | CSVQQVGDQPQHF | TGCAGCGTTCAACAGGTGGGGGATCAGCCCCAGCATTTT
TRBJ1-2 | . | TRBD1 | TRBV6-1 | CASSDASDRGFGYTF | TGTGCCAGCAGTGACGCTTCGGACAGGGGGTTTGGCTACACCTTC
TRBJ2-2 | . | TRBD2 | TRBV7-3 | CASSPAGEGTGELFF | TGTGCCAGCAGCCCCGCGGGGGAGGGGACCGGGGAGCTGTTTTTT
TRBJ2-3 | . | TRBD1 | TRBV27 | CASRPGQGRGLDGTDTQYF | TGTGCCAGCAGGCCGGGACAGGGGCGCGGGTTAGATGGCACAGATACGCAGTATTTT
TRBJ1-1 | . | . | TRBV20-1 | CSASPTVNTEAFF | TGCAGTGCTAGTCCCACGGTGAACACTGAAGCTTTCTTT
TRBJ2-7 | . | . | TRBV9 | CASSPNLGTVTYEQYF | TGTGCCAGCAGCCCGAACCTCGGGACGGTAACCTACGAGCAGTACTTC
TRBJ2-5 | . | . | TRBV21-1 | CASSPAGRSGDHQETQYF | TGTGCCAGCAGCCCCGCGGGGAGGTCAGGGGATCACCAAGAGACCCAGTACTTC
TRBJ2-3 | . | TRBD2 | TRBV19 | CASTLRSSGGAKDTQYF | TGTGCCAGTACCCTGCGGTCTAGCGGGGGGGCTAAAGATACGCAGTATTTT
TRBJ2-2 | . | TRBD1 | TRBV19 | CATLAPGQGKDGELFF | TGTGCCACCCTTGCCCCGGGACAGGGGAAGGACGGGGAGCTGTTTTTT
TRBJ2-7 | few | . | TRBV6-5 | CASKTQATYEQYF | TGTGCCAGCAAGACCCAGGCCACCTACGAGCAGTACTTC
TRBJ2-4 | . | TRBD2 | TRBV25-1 | CASSEPGLAGMKNIQYF | TGTGCCAGCAGTGAACCCGGACTAGCGGGGATGAAAAACATTCAGTACTTC
TRBJ2-7 | once | TRBD1 | TRBV18 | CASSPPGQGAYEQYF | TGTGCCAGCTCACCACCGGGACAGGGGGCCTACGAGCAGTACTTC
TRBJ2-1 | once | TRBD1 | TRBV11-2 | CASRTTGVPYNEQFF | TGTGCCAGCAGGACGACAGGGGTCCCCTACAATGAGCAGTTCTTC
TRBJ1-4 | once | TRBD1 | TRBV24-1 | CATRRPGQGEINEKLFF | TGTGCCACCAGACGACCGGGACAGGGGGAAATTAATGAAAAACTGTTTTTT
TRBJ2-5 | . | . | TRBV4-2 | CASSQDLSSQETQYF | TGTGCCAGCAGCCAAGATCTGAGCTCCCAAGAGACCCAGTACTTC
TRBJ2-7 | . | . | TRBV4-2 | CASGHWGGLDEQYF | TGTGCCAGCGGCCATTGGGGGGGCCTTGACGAGCAGTACTTC
TRBJ2-3 | many | TRBD2 | TRBV4-2 | CASSQGSGGADTQYF | TGTGCCAGCAGCCAGGGTAGCGGGGGGGCAGATACGCAGTATTTT
TRBJ1-2 | . | . | TRBV9 | CASSVDSGAYGYTF | TGTGCCAGCAGCGTAGATTCGGGGGCGTATGGCTACACCTTC
TRBJ2-3 | . | . | TRBV9 | CASSVRFTDTQYF | TGTGCCAGCAGCGTTCGCTTTACAGATACGCAGTATTTT
TRBJ2-1 | . | TRBD2 | TRBV6-5 | CASSYRRGGRNEQFF | TGTGCCAGCAGTTACAGGCGGGGGGGCCGAAATGAGCAGTTCTTC
TRBJ2-2 | . | . | TRBV18 | CASSLQTGNTGELFF | TGTGCCAGCTCACTTCAAACAGGGAACACCGGGGAGCTGTTTTTT
TRBJ2-2 | . | TRBD1 | TRBV27 | CASSFSGGASGELFF | TGTGCCAGCAGTTTTTCAGGGGGCGCATCAGGGGAGCTGTTTTTT
TRBJ2-7 | . | . | TRBV7-9 | CASSRGTYEQYF | TGTGCCAGCAGTAGGGGAACCTACGAGCAGTACTTC
TRBJ1-1 | . | TRBD1 | TRBV28 | CASSTRGQGGIAFF | TGTGCCAGCAGTACTCGCGGACAGGGGGGGATAGCTTTCTTT
TRBJ2-7 | once | TRBD2 | TRBV28 | CASSLREATYEQYF | TGTGCCAGCAGTTTACGGGAGGCCACCTACGAGCAGTACTTC
TRBJ1-2 | . | . | TRBV27 | CASSSQVRGGYTF | TGTGCCAGCAGTTCCCAGGTTAGGGGTGGCTACACCTTC
TRBJ2-7 | . | . | TRBV7-8 | CASTRTETNYEQYF | TGTGCCAGCACCCGGACGGAGACGAACTACGAGCAGTACTTC
TRBJ1-1 | . | . | TRBV4-3 | CASSQDGQRRVTEAFF | TGCGCCAGCAGCCAAGACGGACAGAGAAGGGTCACTGAAGCTTTCTTT
TRBJ2-2 | once | . | TRBV9 | CASSVGGLNTGELFF | TGTGCCAGCAGCGTAGGTGGCTTGAACACCGGGGAGCTGTTTTTT
TRBJ1-5 | . | . | TRBV7-2 | CASSSGLLQPQHF | TGTGCCAGCAGCTCCGGACTGCTTCAGCCCCAGCATTTT
TRBJ2-2 | . | . | TRBV7-6 | CASSLLSQGTGELFF | TGTGCCAGCAGCTTACTTAGCCAGGGAACCGGGGAGCTGTTTTTT
TRBJ1-1 | . | . | TRBV11-2 | CASSLVETGFMNTEAFF | TGTGCCAGCAGCTTAGTGGAAACAGGGTTCATGAACACTGAAGCTTTCTTT
TRBJ2-2 | once | . | TRBV9 | CASSEERTTHRELFF | TGTGCCAGCAGCGAAGAGAGGACAACCCACCGGGAGCTGTTTTTT
TRBJ2-1 | . | TRBD1 | TRBV10-3 | CAISESGTGYNEQFF | TGTGCCATCAGTGAGTCGGGGACAGGGTACAATGAGCAGTTCTTC
TRBJ2-2 | . | . | TRBV7-9 | CASHSSGLPNTGELFF | TGTGCCAGCCATTCGTCGGGGCTTCCGAACACCGGGGAGCTGTTTTTT
TRBJ2-2 | . | . | TRBV11-2 | CASSTQYVGELFF | TGTGCCAGCAGCACCCAGTATGTCGGGGAGCTGTTTTTT
TRBJ2-7 | . | TRBD1 | TRBV5-6 | CASSLQGVSYEQYF | TGTGCCAGCAGCTTACAGGGGGTCTCCTACGAGCAGTACTTC
TRBJ1-1 | . | . | TRBV6-5 | CASSYDGNTEAFF | TGTGCCAGCAGTTACGACGGGAACACTGAAGCTTTCTTT
TRBJ2-7 | . | TRBD2 | TRBV28 | CASKLLAGAVYEQYF | TGTGCCAGCAAGCTACTAGCGGGAGCGGTCTACGAGCAGTACTTC